The 5 T cell receptor beta chains reported below all come from one sample, sequenced in a study of post-analysis software for immune sequencing data. Overall study results and limits: Five TRBV segments, TRBV5-6, TRBV5-1 and TRBV20-1 among them, were found more frequent in patients than controls.

Each TCR beta cDNA library carried unique molecular identifiers. Each CDR3 protein gets one entry after TCRdb re-called the PCR reads with MiXCR. The table has approximately 730,000 distinct CDR3 sequences, 25% to 30% seen once; the top ten hold roughly 0.54%. What these receptors recognize is not known. Sequenced material: blood. These receptors all stem from a girl aged 5-17 years with multiple sclerosis.

The chain is built from TRBV7-9 and TRBJ2-7, with no clear D. The ends were cut back, 5 bases at V and 3 bases at J, with 17 bases in the middle. CDR3 length equals 15 residues. CDR1 is SEHNR and CDR2 is FQNEAQ in the germline V gene (reference sequence). The CDR3 spells CASSPVDGPLYEQYF. The DNA of the CDR3 is TGTGCCAGCAGCCCCGTCGACGGACCCCTCTACGAGCAGTACTTC.

The chain carries TRBV29-1 and TRBJ2-1; 9 bases are a match to TRBD1. The germline V gene encodes CDR1 SQVTM and CDR2 ANQGSEA. The CDR3 totals 14 residues. The V segment lost 6 bases and the J segment 8 bases; nucleotides outside the gene matches: 11. CDR3 bases: TGCAGCGTCGTCGGGACAGGGATAAGCTATGAGCAGTTCTTC. Its translation is CSVVGTGISYEQFF.

This clonotype was counted many times. V and J are TRBV29-1 and TRBJ2-1; TRBD2 aligns across 7 bases. CDR1 SQVTM and CDR2 ANQGSEA come from the germline V gene. This CDR3 is built from 13 residues. J gave up 6 bases and V 6 bases, and 8 bases lay outside the gene matches. The CDR3 region has the DNA TGCAGCGTGGGGGGGGTAACCCTCAATGAGCAGTTCTTC. Translating gives CSVGGVTLNEQFF.

The J gene is TRBJ2-3, the V gene TRBV12-3 or TRBV12-4, with D maybe TRBD2 (6 bases). Between the trimmed V and J ends, which lost 5 bases and 4 bases, there was a span of 13 bases. The CDR3 loop spans 14 amino acids. This chain's CDR3 is CASSPAGGADTQYF. The CDR3 DNA sequence: TGTGCCAGCAGTCCAGCGGGCGGGGCAGATACGCAGTATTTT.

This clonotype was counted at least ten times. This chain uses TRBV7-2 with TRBJ2-7, with unresolved D. Germline lookup yields CDR1 SGHTA and CDR2 FQGNSA. V was shortened by 4 bases and J by 4 bases, with 8 bases between the two germline ends. The CDR3 extends over 12 amino acids. The CDR3 spells CASSSDDYEQYF. The CDR3 DNA reads TGTGCCAGCAGCTCGGACGATTACGAGCAGTACTTC.